These T cell receptor beta chains were read from a single sample in a study of T cell repertoires in cytomegalovirus infection. TCRdb re-called the reads with MiXCR, one entry per CDR3 protein. The sample has about 570,000 distinct CDR3 sequences, just under 40% seen once; the top ten hold roughly 50%. No antigen is known for these receptors. Sequencing was performed on cultured PBMCs, taken from culture after CMV antigen stimulation. These receptor sequences come from a human donor in good health (CMV status not recorded). Some clones in this sample may be carry-over from other donors' samples. The CDR3 runs from the conserved cysteine through the conserved F or W. The D gene is left open where the match is weak. Size is stated for part of the rows, as once, few or many counts, or as a class when the clone is expanded.

D	V	size	J	CDR3	DNA
.	TRBV7-2	few	TRBJ1-1	CASSRGGGMTEAFF	TGTGCCAGCAGCCGGGGGGGGGGCATGACTGAAGCTTTCTTT
TRBD2	TRBV7-2	few	TRBJ2-4	CASSPLGGGIKNIQYF	TGTGCCAGCAGCCCCCTGGGGGGAGGGATCAAAAACATTCAGTACTTC
.	TRBV7-6	few	TRBJ2-3	CASSLRRHLTDTQYF	TGTGCCAGCAGCTTACGACGCCATCTCACAGATACGCAGTATTTT
TRBD1	TRBV7-8	.	TRBJ2-7	CASSVITGGDSYEQYF	TGTGCCAGCAGCGTGATTACAGGGGGAGACTCCTACGAGCAGTACTTC
.	TRBV2	few	TRBJ2-7	CASSVQGTLYEQYF	TGTGCCAGCAGTGTCCAGGGCACACTCTACGAGCAGTACTTC
.	TRBV27	few	TRBJ1-4	CASGIGSANEKLFF	TGTGCCAGCGGGATCGGGTCGGCTAATGAAAAACTGTTTTTT
.	TRBV7-2	many	TRBJ2-7	CASSFGLGQSYEQYF	TGTGCCAGCAGCTTTGGCTTGGGGCAATCCTACGAGCAGTACTTC
.	TRBV6-1	.	TRBJ2-3	CASSEAVGRNTDTQYF	TGTGCCAGCAGTGAAGCGGTGGGAAGGAACACAGATACGCAGTATTTT
.	TRBV3-1	few	TRBJ2-7	CASSQDPGGTYEQYF	TGTGCCAGCAGCCAAGATCCCGGGGGAACCTACGAGCAGTACTTC
TRBD2	TRBV7-2	many	TRBJ2-7	CASSLKASGHEQYF	TGTGCCAGCAGCTTAAAGGCTAGCGGCCACGAGCAGTACTTC
TRBD1	TRBV15	.	TRBJ2-7	CATSTRDRVQGYYEQYF	TGTGCCACCAGTACCCGGGACAGGGTCCAGGGGTATTACGAGCAGTACTTC
.	TRBV30	.	TRBJ2-7	CALGVQYEQYF	TGTGCCCTGGGAGTCCAGTACGAGCAGTACTTC
.	TRBV7-2	few	TRBJ2-1	CASSLSSSGGEQFF	TGTGCCAGCAGCTTATCAAGCTCCGGTGGCGAGCAGTTCTTC
.	TRBV19	once	TRBJ2-5	CASSIDDGETQYF	TGTGCCAGTAGTATAGATGACGGAGAGACCCAGTACTTC
TRBD2	TRBV19	.	TRBJ2-7	CASTLSSGGAYEQYF	TGTGCCAGTACCCTCTCTAGCGGGGGAGCCTACGAGCAGTACTTC
TRBD1	TRBV20-1	.	TRBJ2-5	CSAADATGQETQYF	TGCAGTGCTGCTGATGCGACAGGGCAAGAGACCCAGTACTTC
.	TRBV20-1	.	TRBJ1-1	CSARSPGRADTEAFF	TGCAGTGCTAGATCTCCAGGTAGGGCCGACACTGAAGCTTTCTTT
.	TRBV5-1	few	TRBJ2-4	CASSSAAAKNIQYF	TGCGCCAGCAGCTCCGCTGCAGCCAAAAACATTCAGTACTTC
.	TRBV7-2	many	TRBJ1-4	CASSLGPLGATNEKLFF	TGTGCCAGCAGCTTAGGACCTTTGGGGGCGACTAATGAAAAACTGTTTTTT
TRBD1	TRBV7-2	.	TRBJ2-3	CASSTGTGGTDTQYF	TGTGCCAGCAGCACCGGGACAGGGGGAACAGATACGCAGTATTTT
TRBD2	TRBV7-2	few	TRBJ2-1	CASSLTPSTSGAGDEQFF	TGTGCCAGCAGCTTAACCCCATCGACTAGCGGGGCGGGGGATGAGCAGTTCTTC
.	TRBV18	.	TRBJ1-1	CASSPPGRVTEAFF	TGTGCCAGCTCACCGCCCGGGAGGGTCACTGAAGCTTTCTTT
.	TRBV20-1	.	TRBJ2-6	CSASQGGSSGANVLTF	TGCAGTGCTAGCCAAGGGGGAAGCTCTGGGGCCAACGTCCTGACTTTC
TRBD2	TRBV3-1	.	TRBJ2-7	CASSPVWGGGHEQYF	TGTGCCAGCAGCCCGGTGTGGGGGGGAGGCCACGAGCAGTACTTC
TRBD2	TRBV20-1	few	TRBJ2-5	CSHASLAGQETQYF	TGCAGCCACGCGAGCCTAGCGGGACAAGAGACCCAGTACTTC
.	TRBV27	.	TRBJ2-1	CASNTHPEQFF	TGTGCCAGCAACACCCACCCTGAGCAGTTCTTC
.	TRBV10-3	.	TRBJ2-2	CAIRSGELNTGELFF	TGTGCCATCCGGTCCGGGGAGTTAAACACCGGGGAGCTGTTTTTT
.	TRBV19	.	TRBJ2-5	CASSMGGETQYF	TGTGCCAGTAGTATGGGGGGAGAGACCCAGTACTTC
TRBD1	TRBV6-1	.	TRBJ2-5	CASRARDRLEETQYF	TGTGCCAGCAGAGCCCGGGACAGGCTGGAAGAGACCCAGTACTTC
.	TRBV7-8	.	TRBJ2-7	CASSNLRDPAVGQYF	TGTGCCAGCAGCAACCTTAGGGACCCAGCCGTCGGGCAGTACTTC
.	TRBV12-3/TRBV12-4	few	TRBJ1-1	CASSLKLWGVVTEAFF	TGTGCCAGCAGTTTGAAGCTCTGGGGGGTAGTCACTGAAGCTTTCTTT
.	TRBV5-5	.	TRBJ2-7	CASHPFETKSYEQYF	TGTGCCAGCCATCCCTTCGAGACAAAGTCCTACGAGCAGTACTTC
.	TRBV7-6	.	TRBJ2-7	CASSSGTRSYEQYF	TGTGCCAGCAGTTCCGGGACTCGCTCCTACGAGCAGTACTTC
TRBD1	TRBV6-1	many	TRBJ1-1	CASRTGEGNTEAFF	TGTGCCAGCAGAACAGGGGAAGGGAACACTGAAGCTTTCTTT
.	TRBV7-9	.	TRBJ2-7	CASSSHRVSSYEQYF	TGTGCCAGCAGCTCTCACAGGGTATCATCCTACGAGCAGTACTTC
.	TRBV6-1	.	TRBJ1-1	CATRWGTEAFF	TGTGCCACCCGCTGGGGAACTGAAGCTTTCTTT
.	TRBV6-5	.	TRBJ2-3	CASRLSGTGADTQYF	TGTGCCAGCCGACTATCGGGGACGGGCGCAGATACGCAGTATTTT
.	TRBV7-2	.	TRBJ2-5	CASSPQGQGETQYF	TGTGCCAGCAGCCCCCAAGGCCAGGGGGAGACCCAGTACTTC
TRBD1	TRBV25-1	.	TRBJ1-2	CASSGLGAGGSIYGYTF	TGTGCCAGCAGTGGGTTGGGCGCAGGGGGCAGTATCTATGGCTACACCTTC
TRBD1	TRBV10-3	.	TRBJ1-5	CATQGDPNQPQHF	TGTGCCACCCAGGGGGACCCCAATCAGCCCCAGCATTTT
TRBD2	TRBV6-6	.	TRBJ2-1	CASSYSSGGSVQFF	TGTGCCAGCAGTTACTCGAGTGGCGGGAGCGTGCAGTTCTTC
TRBD2	TRBV27	.	TRBJ2-4	CASSLLGRASGSKNIQYF	TGTGCCAGCAGTTTACTTGGCCGGGCTAGCGGGAGTAAAAACATTCAGTACTTC
.	TRBV6-1	.	TRBJ2-5	CASTRNTETQYF	TGTGCCAGCACCCGGAACACGGAGACCCAGTACTTC
TRBD1	TRBV27	few	TRBJ2-5	CASSHRGGETQYF	TGTGCCAGCAGTCACAGGGGTGGAGAGACCCAGTACTTC
.	TRBV12-3/TRBV12-4	few	TRBJ2-1	CASGAVSSYNEQFF	TGTGCCAGCGGGGCAGTTTCCTCCTACAATGAGCAGTTCTTC
TRBD1	TRBV7-2	.	TRBJ2-7	CASSSGQGANLPPYEQYF	TGTGCCAGCAGCTCCGGACAGGGGGCGAACCTACCCCCCTACGAGCAGTACTTC
TRBD2	TRBV7-2	many	TRBJ2-5	CASSLGASGRRETQYF	TGTGCCAGCAGCTTAGGGGCTAGCGGGAGACGTGAGACCCAGTACTTC
.	TRBV19	.	TRBJ2-3	CASSRRNLGTDTQYF	TGTGCCAGTAGTAGACGCAACCTCGGGACAGATACGCAGTATTTT
.	TRBV7-2	.	TRBJ2-7	CASSPGGGQDEQYF	TGTGCCAGCAGCCCCGGTGGGGGGCAAGACGAGCAGTACTTC
TRBD2	TRBV6-6	.	TRBJ2-1	CASRLSAGGARNEQFF	TGTGCCAGCAGACTATCGGCCGGGGGGGCGAGAAATGAGCAGTTCTTC
.	TRBV7-2	few	TRBJ1-3	CASSLTPGNTIYF	TGTGCCAGCAGCTTAACCCCTGGAAACACCATATATTTT
.	TRBV5-4	once	TRBJ2-1	CASSLDGGRDEQFF	TGTGCCAGCAGCTTGGATGGTGGGCGGGATGAGCAGTTCTTC
.	TRBV7-6	few	TRBJ1-5	CASSLEYGSPQHF	TGTGCCAGCAGCTTAGAGTATGGCAGTCCCCAGCATTTT
TRBD2	TRBV18	few	TRBJ2-7	CASLPLAGGHEQYF	TGTGCCAGCTTACCACTAGCGGGAGGCCACGAGCAGTACTTC
TRBD1	TRBV7-2	.	TRBJ2-5	CASSPAVGQGQETQYF	TGTGCCAGCAGCCCCGCGGTTGGACAGGGACAAGAGACCCAGTACTTC
.	TRBV7-2	.	TRBJ2-5	CASSPRTGGLGYQETQYF	TGTGCCAGCAGCCCGAGAACGGGTGGGCTGGGGTACCAAGAGACCCAGTACTTC
TRBD2	TRBV19	.	TRBJ2-2	CASSILAGNTGELFF	TGTGCCAGTAGTATACTAGCGGGGAACACCGGGGAGCTGTTTTTT
TRBD1	TRBV7-2	few	TRBJ2-7	CASSGRQGIEQYF	TGTGCCAGCAGCGGCCGACAGGGTATCGAGCAGTACTTC
.	TRBV3-1	.	TRBJ1-3	CASSRPTFGNSGNTIYF	TGTGCCAGCAGCCGTCCTACATTTGGAAACTCTGGAAACACCATATATTTT